These T cell receptor beta chains were read from a single sample in a study of cytomegalovirus exposure and HLA in healthy donors. Method: immunoSEQ multiplex PCR; TCRdb's copy keeps in-frame clones and lacks some. The sample has more than 85,000 clones, 76% seen once. The sequenced material came from PBMCs. These receptors all stem from a man aged 40-49 years in good health and CMV-seronegative. The CDR3 runs from the conserved cysteine through the conserved F or W. A D gene is named only where the DNA matches it firmly. Clone size, where shown, is once, few, many, or a class for clones that have expanded.

>-|TRBJ1-3|TRBV7-3|-
CASSLTGGGSGNTIYF
TGTGCCAGCAGCTTAACCGGCGGGGGGTCTGGAAACACCATATATTTT
>-|TRBJ2-5|TRBV7-9|-
CASSLAQQETQYF
TGTGCCAGCAGCTTAGCCCAACAAGAGACCCAGTACTTC
>-|TRBJ1-4|TRBV19|TRBD1
CASSTSRGGGNEKLFF
TGTGCCAGTAGTACGTCCAGAGGGGGCGGGAATGAAAAACTGTTTTTT
>-|TRBJ1-1|TRBV7-9|-
CASSPPLEAEAFF
TGTGCCAGCAGCCCACCGTTAGAGGCTGAAGCTTTCTTT
>-|TRBJ1-2|TRBV28|-
CASRFPGGASGYTF
TGTGCCAGCAGATTCCCTGGGGGGGCGAGTGGCTACACCTTC
>-|TRBJ2-5|TRBV12-5|-
CASGLLPGKATQYF
TGTGCTAGTGGCCTCCTTCCGGGGAAAGCGACCCAGTACTTC
>-|TRBJ2-5|TRBV5-1|TRBD2
CASSPRDSGKETQYF
TGCGCCAGCAGCCCGCGGGATAGCGGGAAAGAGACCCAGTACTTC
>-|TRBJ1-1|TRBV4-2|-
CASSQVTEAFF
TGTGCCAGCAGCCAAGTAACAGAAGCTTTCTTT
>-|TRBJ2-7|TRBV5-6|-
CASSAGFEQYF
TGTGCCAGCAGCGCGGGGTTCGAGCAGTACTTC
>-|TRBJ2-2|TRBV9|TRBD2
CASSARAGGRVTGELFF
TGTGCCAGCAGCGCTCGTGCGGGGGGGCGGGTCACCGGGGAGCTGTTTTTT
>-|TRBJ1-1|TRBV19|-
CASSISGVDTEAFF
TGTGCCAGTAGTATCTCAGGGGTCGACACTGAAGCTTTCTTT
>-|TRBJ2-5|TRBV10-3|-
CAISESGGPSQETQYF
TGTGCCATCAGTGAGTCCGGGGGGCCGAGCCAAGAGACCCAGTACTTC
>-|TRBJ2-7|TRBV2|TRBD2
CASSPGTSGRSYEQYF
TGTGCCAGCAGTCCCGGGACTAGCGGGAGGTCGTACGAGCAGTACTTC
>-|TRBJ2-3|TRBV28|TRBD2
CASSGAERGDTDTQYF
TGTGCCAGCAGTGGGGCGGAGCGGGGGGACACAGATACGCAGTATTTT
>-|TRBJ2-7|TRBV9|-
CASSVATGVSYEQYF
TGTGCCAGCAGCGTAGCTACGGGGGTTAGCTACGAGCAGTACTTC
>-|TRBJ2-2|TRBV4-3|-
CASSHTGVTGELFF
TGCGCCAGCAGCCACACCGGGGTCACCGGGGAGCTGTTTTTT
>-|TRBJ2-5|TRBV11-2|TRBD2
CASSFAGVLETQYF
TGTGCCAGCAGCTTTGCGGGAGTCTTAGAGACCCAGTACTTC
>-|TRBJ2-2|TRBV2|-
CASSVQGTGELFF
TGTGCCAGCAGTGTCCAGGGAACCGGGGAGCTGTTTTTT
>-|TRBJ2-1|TRBV14|TRBD2
CASSQVTGGRNEQFF
TGTGCCAGCAGCCAAGTTACGGGGGGGCGAAATGAGCAGTTCTTC
>-|TRBJ1-2|TRBV6-5|-
CASSGAYGYTF
TGTGCCAGCAGTGGGGCCTATGGCTACACCTTC
>few|TRBJ2-7|TRBV18|TRBD2
CASSSSGRSYEQYF
TGTGCCAGCTCCTCTAGCGGGAGGTCCTACGAGCAGTACTTC
>-|TRBJ2-5|TRBV18|-
CASSPDRAGKTQYF
TGTGCCAGCTCACCAGACAGGGCGGGGAAGACCCAGTACTTC
>-|TRBJ1-5|TRBV10-1|-
CASIGKENNQPQHF
TGCGCCAGCATTGGAAAGGAGAACAATCAGCCCCAGCATTTT
>-|TRBJ1-3|TRBV19|-
CASSATGSSGNTIYF
TGTGCCAGTAGCGCTACCGGGAGCTCTGGAAACACCATATATTTT
>-|TRBJ1-2|TRBV5-6|TRBD1
CASSLGLTGGYGGYTF
TGTGCCAGCAGCTTGGGGTTAACAGGGGGCTACGGTGGCTACACCTTC
>once|TRBJ2-1|TRBV14|TRBD2
CASSQDFLAGIDEQFF
TGTGCCAGCAGCCAAGACTTCCTAGCGGGAATCGATGAGCAGTTCTTC
>-|TRBJ2-5|TRBV7-2|TRBD1
CASSSPIDRGGETQYF
TGTGCCAGCAGCTCCCCGATCGACAGGGGTGGGGAGACCCAGTACTTC
>-|TRBJ1-2|TRBV5-6|-
CASRIAQAPLYGYTF
TGTGCCAGCAGGATCGCCCAGGCCCCCCTCTATGGCTACACCTTC
>-|TRBJ2-7|TRBV6-1|-
CASSEAVGGTYEQYF
TGTGCCAGCAGTGAAGCGGTCGGGGGTACCTACGAGCAGTACTTC
>-|TRBJ2-1|TRBV27|-
CASSPIAVYNEQFF
TGTGCCAGCAGTCCCATAGCGGTCTACAATGAGCAGTTCTTC
>-|TRBJ1-2|TRBV15|TRBD1
CATSRDRQGDYTF
TGTGCCACCAGCAGAGATCGACAGGGGGACTACACCTTC
>-|TRBJ1-5|TRBV28|TRBD1
CASKRGPGGTQPQHF
TGTGCCAGCAAAAGGGGCCCAGGGGGCACTCAGCCCCAGCATTTT
>-|TRBJ2-1|TRBV15|-
CATSREARGPTYNEQFF
TGTGCCACCAGCAGAGAGGCCAGGGGCCCTACCTACAATGAGCAGTTCTTC
>few|TRBJ2-7|TRBV9|TRBD1
CASSAGDRGLQYF
TGTGCCAGCAGCGCTGGGGACAGGGGGCTGCAGTACTTC
>-|TRBJ1-1|TRBV7-2|-
CASSLAVRLGSEAFF
TGTGCCAGCAGCTTAGCGGTCAGACTTGGCTCTGAAGCTTTCTTT
>-|TRBJ2-7|TRBV11-2|-
CASSFFTFSAYEQYF
TGTGCCAGCAGTTTTTTCACGTTTAGCGCATACGAGCAGTACTTC
>-|TRBJ2-2|TRBV13|TRBD1
CAGSPDRGAAGELFF
TGTGCCGGCAGCCCCGACAGGGGAGCGGCCGGGGAGCTGTTTTTT